This T cell receptor (beta chain) appears in the sequencing data of a study of response to subunit inactivated influenza vaccine. Concerning this clonotype: Its matching antigen is unknown.

General observations from the study: After each seasonal influenza vaccination, few new T cells are recruited, the authors suggested.

Each CDR3 protein gets one entry after TCRdb re-called the RT-PCR reads with MiXCR. The data contain roughly 520,000 distinct CDR3 sequences, around 25% of them singletons. The germline gives CDR1 SGHRS, CDR2 YFSETQ. The CDR3 contains 15 residues. The J segment lost 5 bases and the V segment lost 0 bases, leaving 2 bases of the junction unmatched. The rearrangement joins TRBV5-1 to TRBJ2-5, with 12 bases matching TRBD2. This sequence was found in a man aged 45 to 65 who received an inactivated influenza vaccine. The input for sequencing was CD4+ T cells sorted from PBMCs, taken around 5 days after vaccination. As DNA, the CDR3 is TGCGCCAGCAGCTTGGTCGGGACTAGCGGGGAGACCCAGTACTTC. The encoded protein is CASSLVGTSGETQYF.